The table lists the clone carrying this T cell receptor (beta chain) with a few counts. TCRdb processed the RACE reads anew with MiXCR; each CDR3 protein has one entry. The table has under 110,000 distinct CDR3 sequences, 10% to 15% seen once; the top ten hold around 1.5%. The germline V gene encodes CDR1 SGHKS and CDR2 YYEKEE (reference sequence). Trimming left V 5 bases short and J 4 bases short, with 12 bases between. The CDR3 spans 13 residues. The data belong to a study of human T cells and chemical hapten exposure. Whole-study context: Sensitization applied 2% DPC to around 2 cm by around 2 cm of upper inner arm skin. The cohort included alopecia areata under or over 50% scalp, totalis and universalis.

Described time point: pre-sensitization, week 0. Sample treatment: therapeutic diphenylcyclopropenone sensitization with weekly scalp DPC. Ahead of applying each patch test, blood was sampled. The receptor was isolated from a woman in her 50s with alopecia areata. Some clones in this sample may be carry-over from other donors' samples. The chain has TRBV5-5 and TRBJ1-1; D remains ambiguous. This material consisted of whole blood, taken in connection with sensitization to the hapten diphenylcyclopropenone (DPC). CDR3 sequence (DNA): TGTGCCAGCAGTTTCGGATCGGGCACTGAAGCTTTCTTT. It specifies CASSFGSGTEAFF. Variable domain in full (rest from reference TRBV5-5 and TRBJ1-1): DAGVTQSPTHLIKTRGQQVTLRCSPISGHKSVSWYQQVLGQGPQFIFQYYEKEERGRGNFPDRFSARQFPNYSSELNVNALLLGDSALYLCASSFGSGTEAFFGQGTRLTVV.